The clone carrying this TCR beta chain has just a few counts. Deletions cut 11 bases from V and 2 bases from J, with 13 bases between. Germline CDR1 and CDR2: ENHRY and SYGVKD. The CDR3 has 12 residues. This sample was taken from a study of T cells after yellow fever vaccination. MiXCR, run by TCRdb on the 5' RACE reads, gives a single entry per CDR3 protein. Of around 300,000 distinct CDR3 sequences detected, over 10% appear once; the ten largest clones hold about 0.54%. Sequenced here: CD4+ T cells sorted from PBMCs, sampled 45 days after the yellow fever booster vaccination. This sequence was found in a man younger than 45 who received the YFV17D yellow fever vaccine. The gene calls are TRBV10-3 and TRBJ2-7, with a possible D match to TRBD1 (5 bases). The CDR3 nucleotides read TGTGCCGTATCAGGGCTCGCCTACGAGCAGTACTTC. As protein: CAVSGLAYEQYF.